The clone carrying this T cell receptor beta chain was observed many times. The CDR3 covers 15 residues. Per germline, CDR1 MGHRA and CDR2 YSYEKL. V was pared by 0 bases and J by 3 bases, with 9 bases between. Sequencing used immunoSEQ multiplex PCR; TCRdb keeps in-frame clones, though not all of them. Among fewer than 300,000 clones listed, roughly 84% were seen once. This record comes from a study of blood T cell repertoires in COVID-19. The rearrangement links TRBV4-1 to TRBJ1-5; D possibly corresponds to TRBD1 (5 bases). The sequence derives from a woman between 18 and 29 years old with acute or convalescent COVID-19. Sequenced input: peripheral blood. Here the CDR3 DNA reads TGCGCCAGCAGCCAAGATTCCAGGGTCAATCAGCCCCAGCATTTT. It is translated as CASSQDSRVNQPQHF.